This entry concerns a single TCR beta chain. The antigen is not known. Treatment here: oral pan-JAK inhibitor, 5-10 mg twice daily. Those with alopecia areata gave lesional scalp punch biopsies and peripheral blood. This sample stems from a study of CD8+ T cells in alopecia areata. Across the whole study: Patients received oral tofacitinib, 5 to 10 mg twice daily, for moderate-to-severe alopecia areata. Study-level findings and limits: Tofacitinib significantly lowered scalp clonality and expanded CD8+ clones among the top 100. Scalp sample sequencing also detects resident alphabeta T cells of normal skin. With tofacitinib ongoing, many expanded lesional clones persisted in both scalp and blood.

Trimming removed 1 base from V and 6 bases from J, with 26 bases in between. The CDR3 runs 19 residues. Germline loops: CDR1 SGHRS, CDR2 YFSETQ. cDNA serving as the sequencing template came from extracted, reverse transcribed RNA. The data were produced by immunoSEQ multiplex PCR, yet TCRdb's version contains in-frame clones alone and is incomplete. Of approximately 6,900 clones listed, around 65% are singletons. The clonotype originates from a human donor with alopecia areata. The chain joins TRBV5-1 to TRBJ1-3; TRBD1 is a possible D gene (5 bases). The sequenced sample was skin, obtained at week 4, from a patient treated with tofacitinib. The DNA of the CDR3 is TGCGCCAGCAGCTTGAGGGGTCGCTCGGCACTCTCACTGGAAAACACCATATATTTT. It yields the protein CASSLRGRSALSLENTIYF.